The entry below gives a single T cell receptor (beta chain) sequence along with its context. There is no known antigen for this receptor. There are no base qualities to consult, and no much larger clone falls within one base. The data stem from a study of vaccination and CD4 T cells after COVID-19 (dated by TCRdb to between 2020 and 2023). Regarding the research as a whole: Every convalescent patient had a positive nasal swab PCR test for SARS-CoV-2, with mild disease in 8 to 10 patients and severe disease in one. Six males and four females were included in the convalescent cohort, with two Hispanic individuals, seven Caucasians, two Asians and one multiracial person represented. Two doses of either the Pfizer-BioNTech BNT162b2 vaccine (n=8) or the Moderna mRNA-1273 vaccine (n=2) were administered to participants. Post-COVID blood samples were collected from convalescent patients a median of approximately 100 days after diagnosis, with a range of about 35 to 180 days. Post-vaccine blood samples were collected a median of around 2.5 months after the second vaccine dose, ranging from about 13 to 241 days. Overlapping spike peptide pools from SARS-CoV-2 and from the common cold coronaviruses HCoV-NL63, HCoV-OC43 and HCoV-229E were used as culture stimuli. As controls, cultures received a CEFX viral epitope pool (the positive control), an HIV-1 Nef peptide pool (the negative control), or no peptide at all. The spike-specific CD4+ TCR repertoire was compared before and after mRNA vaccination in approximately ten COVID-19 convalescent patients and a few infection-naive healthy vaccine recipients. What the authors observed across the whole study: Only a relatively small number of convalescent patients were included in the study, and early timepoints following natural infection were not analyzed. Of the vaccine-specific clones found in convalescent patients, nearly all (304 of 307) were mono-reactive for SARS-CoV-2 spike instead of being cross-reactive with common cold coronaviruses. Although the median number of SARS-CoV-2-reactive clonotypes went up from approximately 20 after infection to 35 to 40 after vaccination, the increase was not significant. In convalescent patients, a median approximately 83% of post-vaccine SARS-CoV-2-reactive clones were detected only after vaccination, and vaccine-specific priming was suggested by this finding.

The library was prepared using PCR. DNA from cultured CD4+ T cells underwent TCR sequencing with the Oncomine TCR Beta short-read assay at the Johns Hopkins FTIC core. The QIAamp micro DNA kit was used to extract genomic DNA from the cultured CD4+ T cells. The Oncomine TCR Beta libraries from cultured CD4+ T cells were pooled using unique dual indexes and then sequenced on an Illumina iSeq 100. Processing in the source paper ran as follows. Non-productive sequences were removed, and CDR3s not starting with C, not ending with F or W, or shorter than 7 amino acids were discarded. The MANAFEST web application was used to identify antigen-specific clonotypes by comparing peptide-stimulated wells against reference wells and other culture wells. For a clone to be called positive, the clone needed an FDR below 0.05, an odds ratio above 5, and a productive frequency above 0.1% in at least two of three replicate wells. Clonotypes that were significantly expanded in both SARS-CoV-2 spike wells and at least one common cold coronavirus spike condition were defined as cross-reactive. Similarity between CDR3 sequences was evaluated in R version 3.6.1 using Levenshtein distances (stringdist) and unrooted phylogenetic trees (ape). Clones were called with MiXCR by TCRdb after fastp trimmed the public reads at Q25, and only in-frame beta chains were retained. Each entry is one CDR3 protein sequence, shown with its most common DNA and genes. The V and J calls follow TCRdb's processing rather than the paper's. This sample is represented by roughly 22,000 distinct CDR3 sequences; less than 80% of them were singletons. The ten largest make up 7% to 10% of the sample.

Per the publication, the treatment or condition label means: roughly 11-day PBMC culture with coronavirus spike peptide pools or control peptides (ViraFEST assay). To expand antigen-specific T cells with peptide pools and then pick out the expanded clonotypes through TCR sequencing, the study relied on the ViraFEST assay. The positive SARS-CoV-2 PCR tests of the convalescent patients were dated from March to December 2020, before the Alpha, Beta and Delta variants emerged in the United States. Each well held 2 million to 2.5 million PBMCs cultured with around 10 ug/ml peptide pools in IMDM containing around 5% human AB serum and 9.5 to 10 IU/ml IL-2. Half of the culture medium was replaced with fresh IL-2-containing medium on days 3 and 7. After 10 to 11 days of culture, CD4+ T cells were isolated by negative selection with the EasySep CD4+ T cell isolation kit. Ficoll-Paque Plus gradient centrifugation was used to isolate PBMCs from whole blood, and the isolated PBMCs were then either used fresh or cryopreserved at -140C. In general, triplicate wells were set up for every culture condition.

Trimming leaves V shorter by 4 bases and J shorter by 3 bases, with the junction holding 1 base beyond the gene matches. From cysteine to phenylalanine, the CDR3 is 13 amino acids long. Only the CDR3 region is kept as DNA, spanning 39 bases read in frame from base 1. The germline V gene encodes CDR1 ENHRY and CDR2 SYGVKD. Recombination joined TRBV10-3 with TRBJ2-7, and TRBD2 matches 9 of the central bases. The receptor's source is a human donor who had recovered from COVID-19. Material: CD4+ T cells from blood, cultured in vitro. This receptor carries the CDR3 CAISGTSDYEQYF. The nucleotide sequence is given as TGTGCCATCAGTGGGACTAGCGACTACGAGCAGTACTTC.